This paragraph reports one T cell receptor (beta chain). Assay: immunoSEQ multiplex PCR; the TCRdb copy retains only in-frame clones and omits some. There are 200,000 to 300,000 clones in the sample; 87% occur only once, and approximately 2.3% lies in the top ten. The data originate from a study of blood T cell repertoires in COVID-19. CDR3 length: 15 residues. The germline CDR1 and CDR2 sequences are SGHKS and YYEKEE (reference sequence). V was pared by 3 bases and J by 3 bases, with 4 bases of the junction left unmatched. The sequenced material came from peripheral blood. The rearrangement links TRBV5-5 to TRBJ2-4, with 9 nucleotides matching TRBD1. This receptor was identified in a woman aged 50 to 60 with acute or convalescent COVID-19. CDR3 region: CASSSGTGSKNIQYF. CDR3 nucleotides: TGTGCCAGCAGCTCCGGGACAGGGAGCAAAAACATTCAGTACTTC.